This TCR beta chain comes out of a study of T-cell memory formation after mild COVID-19. Study-wide context: Largely, TCR clusters stayed within a single donor.

Using its own MiXCR run on the 5' RACE reads, TCRdb lists one record per CDR3 protein. Among approximately 250,000 distinct CDR3 sequences, 16% were seen once, and the ten largest hold roughly a fifth. Germline CDR1 is MNHEY and CDR2 is SVGEGT. V shed 5 bases and J 6 bases; nucleotides not matched to a gene: 10. The CDR3 spans 15 residues. This clonotype was obtained from a man aged 18 to 35 who had mild COVID-19 (a few samples of this study predate the infection). Cell type and time point are not known. Sequencing was done on a sample of PBMCs or a T cell subset sorted from them (not recorded which). V and J are TRBV6-2 or TRBV6-3 and TRBJ1-2; the match to TRBD1 covers 9 bases. The CDR3 reads CASSRPGQGVHGYTF. For the CDR3, the DNA is TGTGCCAGCAGTAGGCCGGGACAGGGAGTCCATGGCTACACCTTC.